This T cell receptor (beta chain) was sequenced in a study of early T cells in non-severe SARS-CoV-2 infection. Looking at the study overall: The chains were unpaired, and the sequenced material was bulk RNA from unsorted whole blood.

In TCRdb, the 5' RACE reads were re-called with MiXCR into one record per CDR3 protein. The repertoire holds roughly 65,000 distinct CDR3 sequences, with 12% as singletons. CDR3 length: 12 residues. Germline V lookup: CDR1 SQVTM, CDR2 ANQGSEA. Trimming took 4 bases from V and 6 from J; bases not matched to a gene: 2. The receptor's source is an adult who was a healthcare worker with PCR-confirmed SARS-CoV-2 infection or an uninfected control (not recorded which). What was sequenced was whole blood. J is TRBJ2-2 and V is TRBV29-1, with 7 bases identical to TRBD1. CDR3 coding DNA: TGCAGCGTTGGACAGGGTCCCGGGGAGCTGTTTTTT. Encoded protein: CSVGQGPGELFF.